The 13 T cell receptor beta chains in this list originate from one sample, sequenced in a study of shared T cell receptors in the human thymus. The table came from immunoSEQ multiplex PCR; TCRdb's copy has only in-frame clones and leaves some out. The sample holds about 660,000 clones, roughly 90% seen once. This sample also appeared in a second study, on human thymus T cells.

The sequencing input was thymocytes. The receptors were sampled from a boy younger than two with a congenital heart defect.

The V call is TRBV9, the J call TRBJ2-2; D may be TRBD2 (6 bases). V was clipped by 0 bases and J by 4 bases, with 10 bases between them. CDR3 length: 15 residues. Germline CDR1 SGDLS, CDR2 YYNGEE. The CDR3 nucleotides are TGTGCCAGCAGCGTAGGAAGACTAGGCACCGGGGAGCTGTTTTTT. It translates to CASSVGRLGTGELFF.

The chain links TRBV27 to TRBJ2-4, with D perhaps TRBD2 (6 bases). Trimming cost V 5 bases and J 0 bases, with 17 bases left between them. CDR3 size: 17 residues. The germline V gene encodes CDR1 MNHEY and CDR2 SMNVEV (reference sequence). CDR3 DNA sequence: TGTGCCAGCAGTCCCCTAGGGTTCGGGGGAGCCAAAAACATTCAGTACTTC. Its translation: CASSPLGFGGAKNIQYF.

CDR3 loop: CASSPEGWDRVWGYTF. The CDR3 region has the DNA TGTGCCAGCTCACCAGAAGGATGGGACAGGGTATGGGGCTACACCTTC. The chain links TRBV18 to TRBJ1-2; TRBD1 agrees at 9 bases. The germline gives CDR1 KGHSH, CDR2 LQKENI. The CDR3 has 16 amino acids. Losses at the gene ends were 2 bases for V and 8 bases for J; bases not matched to a gene: 12.

CDR3 DNA sequence: TGTGCCAGCAGTGTCCATCCCCCCAGGGGGTTCAATCAGCCCCAGCATTTT. It codes for CASSVHPPRGFNQPQHF. The V call is TRBV6-1, the J call TRBJ1-5; 7 nucleotides match TRBD1. Germline V lookup: CDR1 MNHNS, CDR2 SASEGT. The length of the CDR3 is 17 residues. V dropped 4 bases and J dropped 3; count of bases not matched to a gene: 12.

This clone was seen a few times. One junction end disagrees with the germline gene, perhaps due to a read error. The chain combines TRBV7-6 with TRBJ2-5, with D uncertain. CDR1 is SGHVS, CDR2 FNYEAQ, per germline. The CDR3 is 14 residues long. The CDR3 loop reads CASSAGGLQEPQYF. DNA of the CDR3: TGTGCCAGCAGCGCCGGCGGTTTGCAAGAGCCCCAGTACTTC.

The rearrangement uses TRBV7-9 and TRBJ2-3, with TRBD2 as a possible D gene (6 bases). V shed 5 bases and J shed 2 bases, with 14 bases lying between them. The CDR3 is 15 residues long. The germline gives CDR1 SEHNR, CDR2 FQNEAQ (reference sequence). The CDR3 protein is CASSLYREFTDTQYF. DNA of the CDR3: TGTGCCAGCAGCCTGTATCGGGAGTTCACAGATACGCAGTATTTT.

This chain uses TRBV7-9 with TRBJ2-3; 11 bases match TRBD2. Germline V gene sequence: CDR1 SEHNR, CDR2 FQNEAQ (reference sequence). Trimming cost V 4 bases and J 2 bases; bases outside gene matches: 11. This CDR3 is 18 amino acids long. CDR3 sequence (DNA): TGTGCCAGCAGCTCAAGCCCCCGACTAGCGGGGTTCACAGATACGCAGTATTTT. Its protein product is CASSSSPRLAGFTDTQYF.

The chain uses TRBV14 and TRBJ2-5; 11 nucleotides match TRBD1. CDR3 size: 19 residues. The germline V gene encodes CDR1 SGHDN and CDR2 FVKESK. V shed 3 bases and J 2 bases; nucleotides not matched to a gene: 14. CDR3 amino acids: CASSQDRDRGWPNQETQYF. The CDR3 DNA reads as TGTGCCAGCAGCCAGGATCGGGACAGGGGGTGGCCCAATCAAGAGACCCAGTACTTC. The full variable domain, in which reference TRBV14 and TRBJ2-5 provide the parts outside the CDR3, is EAGVTQFPSHSVIEKGQTVTLRCDPISGHDNLYWYRRVMGKEIKFLLHFVKESKQDESGMPNNRFLAERTGGTYSTLKVQPAELEDSGVYFCASSQDRDRGWPNQETQYFGPGTRLLVL.

A single count supports this clone. This chain uses TRBV4-2 with TRBJ2-3, with 10 bases identical to TRBD2. Germline V CDR1 and CDR2: LGHNA, YNFKEQ. V lost 5 bases to trimming and J lost 6 bases; unmatched junction nucleotides: 14. This CDR3 contains 17 residues. CDR3 nucleotide sequence: TGTGCCAGCAGCAGGCACCCGGGACTAGCGATATTGGATACGCAGTATTTT. It yields the protein CASSRHPGLAILDTQYF.

This clone was counted once. V is TRBV27 and J is TRBJ1-1; 8 positions match TRBD1. This CDR3 has 14 amino acids. Germline CDR1 is MNHEY and CDR2 is SMNVEV (reference sequence). J gave up 5 bases and V 6 bases, and 8 bases lay outside the gene matches. The CDR3 region has the DNA TGTGCCAGCAGGTCGACAGGGGTTTCAACTGAAGCTTTCTTT. This codes for CASRSTGVSTEAFF.

The CDR3 sequence: CASSLDPRGGPSPGEKLFF. The DNA for the CDR3 is TGTGCCAGCAGCTTAGATCCCCGGGGGGGGCCAAGTCCCGGTGAAAAACTGTTTTTT. This chain uses TRBV11-3 with TRBJ1-4, with D possibly being TRBD1 (6 bases). The CDR3 spans 19 residues. CDR1 is SGHNT and CDR2 is YENEEA in the germline V gene. V lost 0 bases, J lost 7 bases, and 24 bases lay in between.

The chain recombines TRBV4-3 with TRBJ2-5; 8 bases are a match to TRBD1. V dropped 0 bases and J dropped 1; count of bases not matched to a gene: 7. This CDR3 region has 17 residues. Looked up from germline, CDR1 is LGHNA and CDR2 is YSLEER. The CDR3 loop is CASSQEGQGALQETQYF. CDR3 in DNA: TGCGCCAGCAGCCAAGAGGGCCAGGGGGCCCTCCAAGAGACCCAGTACTTC.

The V gene is TRBV29-1, the J gene TRBJ2-1; a weak D match, TRBD2 (6 bases). Trimming stripped 1 base from V and 2 bases from J, with 15 bases between. Germline CDR1 is SQVTM and CDR2 is ANQGSEA. There are 16 residues in the CDR3. The CDR3 DNA reads as TGCAGCGTTGAAGTCATCCGGGAGCCCCCCTACAATGAGCAGTTCTTC. This codes for CSVEVIREPPYNEQFF.